The sequence of this T cell receptor (beta chain) was determined in a study of neoadjuvant anti-PD-1 for oral cavity cancer. Indicated time point: after neoadjuvant nivolumab, at surgical resection. Cohort: HPV-negative, locally advanced oral cavity squamous cell carcinoma patients. This CDR3 has 13 amino acids. CDR1 MGHDK and CDR2 SYGVNS come from the germline V gene. V shed 6 bases and J 10 bases; nucleotides not matched to a gene: 11. The method was immunoSEQ multiplex PCR; TCRdb's version includes in-frame clones alone and lacks a portion of them. The sample contains approximately 68,000 clones, 85% to 90% of which appear only once.

The rearrangement links TRBV25-1 to TRBJ1-1; 7 bases match TRBD1. The TCR comes from a person between 40 and 80 years old with oral cavity squamous cell carcinoma. The material sequenced was PBMCs, taken after nivolumab (anti-PD-1) treatment. The CDR3 loop is CASSSRTGGLAFF. DNA for the CDR3: TGTGCCAGCAGCTCGAGGACAGGTGGGTTAGCTTTCTTT.